The entry that follows covers one TCR beta chain sequence. These data are taken from a study of T cell responses to AZD1222 COVID-19 vaccine. The CDR3 is made up of 16 amino acids. V lost 0 bases, J lost 2 bases, and 13 bases lay in between. The V gene's germline CDR1 is MNHEY and CDR2 SVGAGI. Assay used: immunoSEQ multiplex PCR; TCRdb lists only in-frame clones, some missing. The sample records over 130,000 clones, 89% being singletons. The chain links TRBV6-5 to TRBJ1-2, with D possibly being TRBD1 (5 bases). The sample here was peripheral blood, taken on day 0 of AZD1222 vaccination. This receptor was obtained from an adult in good health. CDR3 DNA sequence: TGTGCCAGCAGTTACTCTTACAGGATGGGGAACTATGGCTACACCTTC. This codes for CASSYSYRMGNYGYTF.